This is a list of T cell receptor beta chains from one sample in a study of cytomegalovirus exposure and HLA in healthy donors. The table came from immunoSEQ multiplex PCR; TCRdb's copy has only in-frame clones and leaves some out. Of roughly 120,000 clones in the sample, 60% to 80% are singletons; the top ten hold less than 6%. The specimen was PBMCs. The receptor source for this set is a woman under 40 in good health and CMV-seropositive. The CDR3 runs from the conserved cysteine through the conserved F or W. D genes are given only for firm matches. Size is omitted from some rows. Given values are once, few, many or a class for expanded clones.

J | V | D | size | CDR3 | DNA
TRBJ2-5 | TRBV19 | - | - | CASSIEGDGETQYF | TGTGCCAGTAGTATCGAGGGGGACGGGGAGACCCAGTACTTC
TRBJ2-1 | TRBV7-8 | - | few | CASSLREHEQFF | TGTGCCAGCAGCTTAAGGGAGCATGAGCAGTTCTTC
TRBJ2-7 | TRBV7-9 | TRBD1 | - | CASIRGYEQYF | TGTGCCAGCATCAGGGGGTATGAGCAGTACTTC
TRBJ2-2 | TRBV30 | TRBD1 | - | CAWSVRGINTGELFF | TGTGCCTGGAGTGTCAGGGGGATCAACACCGGGGAGCTGTTTTTT
TRBJ2-5 | TRBV10-1 | - | - | CASSESPSQETQYF | TGCGCCAGCAGTGAGTCGCCCAGTCAAGAGACCCAGTACTTC
TRBJ1-1 | TRBV14 | - | - | CASSPRRRNTEAFF | TGTGCCAGCAGCCCTCGGCGGCGCAACACTGAAGCTTTCTTT
TRBJ2-2 | TRBV9 | - | - | CASSVVGQNTGELFF | TGTGCCAGCAGCGTAGTGGGACAAAACACCGGGGAGCTGTTTTTT
TRBJ2-1 | TRBV6-5 | TRBD1 | - | CASSWGTGTGNNEQFF | TGTGCCAGCAGTTGGGGAACCGGGACAGGAAACAATGAGCAGTTCTTC
TRBJ1-2 | TRBV4-1 | - | once | CASSSRTATYGYTF | TGCGCCAGCAGCTCCCGGACAGCGACCTATGGCTACACCTTC
TRBJ2-1 | TRBV7-2 | - | - | CASSLGGTGPYNEQFF | TGTGCCAGCAGCTTAGGCGGGACGGGCCCCTACAATGAGCAGTTCTTC
TRBJ1-5 | TRBV19 | - | - | CASSPDKGNQPQHF | TGTGCCAGTAGTCCTGACAAAGGCAATCAGCCCCAGCATTTT
TRBJ2-1 | TRBV4-1 | TRBD2 | - | CASSLGLAGGRARNEQFF | TGCGCCAGCAGCCTCGGACTAGCGGGGGGCCGGGCCCGGAATGAGCAGTTCTTC
TRBJ1-2 | TRBV27 | - | - | CASSVAMSDYGYTF | TGTGCCAGCAGCGTAGCCATGTCGGACTATGGCTACACCTTC
TRBJ2-1 | TRBV4-1 | TRBD2 | - | CASSQKLADLRNEQFF | TGCGCCAGCAGCCAGAAACTAGCGGACCTCCGTAATGAGCAGTTCTTC
TRBJ1-6 | TRBV15 | - | once | CATSAQGGYNSPLHF | TGTGCCACCAGCGCTCAGGGTGGATATAATTCACCCCTCCACTTT